This T cell receptor (beta chain) was captured in a study of T cell repertoires in cytomegalovirus infection. Looking at the study overall: HLA-B-restricted CMV epitopes that are well studied, plus recently identified HLA-C-restricted ones, were used by the study. Evidence of both CMV infection and a matching HLA type came from public TCR beta signatures.

TCRdb itself ran the reads through MiXCR, one entry per CDR3 protein. Of approximately 990,000 distinct CDR3 sequences listed, 30% to 40% were seen once; the top ten hold around 15%. The CDR3 consists of 9 residues. Study-wide results and limits: What dominated the ex vivo response were HLA-C-restricted CMV-specific TCR beta clonotypes. Pooled public TCR beta family frequency picked out CMV carriers with the relevant HLA.

This clonotype was observed a few times. The antigen is unknown. The junction and the germline gene differ at one end; a read error may be behind it. The gene calls are TRBV12-3 or TRBV12-4 and TRBJ1-1; D is undetermined. The TCR originated in a human donor in good health (CMV status not recorded). Some clones in this sample may be carry-over from other donors' samples. This sample comprised cultured CD8+ T cells from PBMCs, obtained from culture after CMV antigen stimulation. Written as DNA, the CDR3 is TGTGCCAGCAGTTTACCCCCCTTATTT. It encodes CASSLPPLF.